This T cell receptor (beta chain) was captured in a study of blood T cell repertoires in COVID-19. Study details: Italy, Spain and the United States were the sources of the convalescent and acute COVID-19 samples. PBMCs, B-cell-depleted T cells, or T cells were the source of the cDNA or gDNA that made up the material.

As handled by the study authors: Counts of nucleated cells, estimated from reference gene primer amplification, were obtained. The data were produced by immunoSEQ multiplex PCR, yet TCRdb's version contains in-frame clones alone and is incomplete. That table gives V, J and clone size, and the DNA gave D and trimming. The sample records about 70,000 clones, 70% to 85% being singletons. This CDR3 has 15 amino acids. CDR1 is LNHDA, CDR2 SQIVND, per germline (reference sequence). With 4 bases removed from V and 1 base from J, the gap between germline ends came to 13 bases. This clonotype was obtained from a woman in her 70s with acute or convalescent COVID-19. V and J are TRBV19 and TRBJ2-5, with no clear D. The source material was peripheral blood. The CDR3 DNA is TGTGCCAGTAGTAACACCCGGCGGAGCCAAGAGACCCAGTACTTC. This sequence encodes CASSNTRRSQETQYF. Complete variable domain (other parts from reference TRBV19 and TRBJ2-5): DGGITQSPKYLFRKEGQNVTLSCEQNLNHDAMYWYRQDPGQGLRLIYYSQIVNDFQKGDIAEGYSVSREKKESFPLTVTSAQKNPTAFYLCASSNTRRSQETQYFGPGTRLLVL.